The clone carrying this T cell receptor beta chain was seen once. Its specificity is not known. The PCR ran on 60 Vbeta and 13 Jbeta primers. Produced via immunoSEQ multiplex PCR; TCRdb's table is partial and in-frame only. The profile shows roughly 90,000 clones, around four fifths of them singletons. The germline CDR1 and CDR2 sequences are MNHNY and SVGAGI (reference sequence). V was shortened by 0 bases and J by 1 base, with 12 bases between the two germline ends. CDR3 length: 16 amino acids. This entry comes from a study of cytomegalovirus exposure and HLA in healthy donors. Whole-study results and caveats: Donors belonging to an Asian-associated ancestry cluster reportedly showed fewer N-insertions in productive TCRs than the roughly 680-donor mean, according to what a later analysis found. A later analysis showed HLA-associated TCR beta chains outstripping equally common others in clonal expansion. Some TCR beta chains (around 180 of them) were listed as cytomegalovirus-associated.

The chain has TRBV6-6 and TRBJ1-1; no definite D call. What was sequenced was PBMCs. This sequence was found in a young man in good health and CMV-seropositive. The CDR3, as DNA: TGTGCCAGCAGTTACTCCCCGGCGGTTGGGAACACTGAAGCTTTCTTT. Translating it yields CASSYSPAVGNTEAFF.